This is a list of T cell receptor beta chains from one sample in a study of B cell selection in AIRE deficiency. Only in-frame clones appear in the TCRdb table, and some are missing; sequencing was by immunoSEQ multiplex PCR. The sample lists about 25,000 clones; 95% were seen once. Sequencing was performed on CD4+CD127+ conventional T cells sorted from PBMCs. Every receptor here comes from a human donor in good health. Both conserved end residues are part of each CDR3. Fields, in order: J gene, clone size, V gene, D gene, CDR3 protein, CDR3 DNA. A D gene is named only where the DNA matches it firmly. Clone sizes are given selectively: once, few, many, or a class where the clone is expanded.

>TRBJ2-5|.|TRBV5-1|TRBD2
CASSYSGGGETQYF
TGCGCCAGCAGCTATAGCGGGGGCGGGGAGACCCAGTACTTC
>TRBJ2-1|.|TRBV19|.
CASSYGGTLYNEQFF
TGTGCCAGTAGTTATGGGGGAACCCTTTACAATGAGCAGTTCTTC
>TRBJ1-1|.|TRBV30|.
CACSDQMNTEAFF
TGTGCCTGTTCCGACCAGATGAACACTGAAGCTTTCTTT
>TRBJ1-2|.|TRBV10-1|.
CASSEMRARGYTF
TGCGCCAGCAGTGAGATGAGGGCGCGGGGCTACACCTTC
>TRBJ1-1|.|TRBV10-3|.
CASGSGENTEAFF
TGTGCCTCGGGTAGTGGGGAAAACACTGAAGCTTTCTTT
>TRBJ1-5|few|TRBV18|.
CASSRDSNQPQHF
TGTGCCAGCTCACGGGACAGCAATCAGCCCCAGCATTTT
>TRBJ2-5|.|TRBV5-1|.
CASSFGPTFQETQYF
TGCGCCAGCAGCTTCGGTCCCACGTTCCAAGAGACCCAGTACTTC
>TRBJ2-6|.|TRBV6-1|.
CASIYWVSGANVLTF
TGTGCCAGCATTTATTGGGTCTCTGGGGCCAACGTCCTGACTTTC
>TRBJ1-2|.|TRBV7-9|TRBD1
CASSLVAGGLFNYGYTF
TGTGCCAGCAGCTTAGTTGCAGGGGGGTTATTTAACTATGGCTACACCTTC
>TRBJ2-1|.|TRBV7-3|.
CASSLHKGGAGNEQFF
TGTGCCAGCAGCCTGCACAAGGGGGGCGCGGGTAATGAGCAGTTCTTC
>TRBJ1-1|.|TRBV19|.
CASSLPPGNTEAFF
TGTGCCAGTAGCCTCCCCCCGGGGAACACTGAAGCTTTCTTT
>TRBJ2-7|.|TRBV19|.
CASSIGGSYEQYF
TGTGCCAGTAGTATCGGTGGGTCCTACGAGCAGTACTTC
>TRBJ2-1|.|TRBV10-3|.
CAISGSGWPTNEQFF
TGTGCCATCAGTGGGTCTGGGTGGCCGACCAATGAGCAGTTCTTC
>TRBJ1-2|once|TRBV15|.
CATNRDGYGYTF
TGTGCCACAAACAGGGATGGCTATGGCTACACCTTC
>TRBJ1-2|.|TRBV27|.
CASTSLGGGEIGYTF
TGTGCCAGCACTTCACTAGGGGGGGGCGAGATCGGCTACACCTTC
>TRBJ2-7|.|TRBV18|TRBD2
CASSPRTSGAAYEQYF
TGTGCCAGCTCGCCCCGGACTAGCGGGGCAGCATACGAGCAGTACTTC
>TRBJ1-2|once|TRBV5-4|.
CASSSPNDYGYTF
TGTGCCAGCAGCTCCCCGAACGACTATGGCTACACCTTC
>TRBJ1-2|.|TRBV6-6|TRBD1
CASTNGGQGNYGYTF
TGTGCCAGCACCAACGGGGGACAGGGGAACTATGGCTACACCTTC
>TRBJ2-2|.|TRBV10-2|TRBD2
CASSPRLAGYTGELFF
TGCGCCAGCAGTCCTAGACTAGCGGGGTACACCGGGGAGCTGTTTTTT
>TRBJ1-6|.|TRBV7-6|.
CASSLGQNSPLHF
TGTGCCAGCAGCTTAGGGCAGAATTCACCCCTCCACTTT
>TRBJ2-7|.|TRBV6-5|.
CASSRRFETSYEQYF
TGTGCCAGCAGCCGACGGTTCGAGACTTCCTACGAGCAGTACTTC
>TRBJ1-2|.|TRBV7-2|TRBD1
CASSLSRDRGVYGYTF
TGTGCCAGCAGCTTATCTCGGGACAGGGGGGTCTATGGCTACACCTTC
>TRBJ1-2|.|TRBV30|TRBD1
CAWSPRGPSGYTF
TGTGCCTGGAGCCCAAGGGGGCCGTCTGGCTACACCTTC
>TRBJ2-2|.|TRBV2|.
CASRPYTGELFF
TGTGCCAGCAGACCCTACACCGGGGAGCTGTTTTTT